These T cell receptor beta chains were read from a single sample in a study of T cell responses to AZD1222 COVID-19 vaccine. Clones were sequenced by immunoSEQ multiplex PCR, and TCRdb holds only the in-frame ones, with some missing. The sample holds more than 150,000 clones; approximately 94% are singletons and the top ten take roughly 9.2%. Sequenced material: peripheral blood, taken on day 0 of AZD1222 vaccination. The receptors shown here come from an adult in good health. CDR3s include the opening cysteine and the closing phenylalanine or tryptophan.

>TRBV4-1|TRBJ1-4
CASSQEGSGSTNEKLFF
>TRBV4-1|TRBJ2-1
CASSQLDLVSYNEQFF
>TRBV5-1|TRBJ2-1
CASSLAVSSGRDEQFF
>TRBV7-9|TRBJ1-5
CASSLAGYQPQHF
>TRBV7-3|TRBJ2-5
CASSLRGGKETQYF
>TRBV5-1|TRBJ2-1
CASSLRANRAGYNEQFF
>TRBV6-1|TRBJ2-7
CASSEWRGAEQYF
>TRBV18|TRBJ2-7
CASQLAGGSYEQYF
>TRBV9|TRBJ1-3
CASSVDGSSGNTIYF
>TRBV11-2|TRBJ1-1
CASSPVGGLSTEAFF
>TRBV29-1|TRBJ1-1
CSVAGNVNTEAFF
>TRBV19|TRBJ2-5
CASSSPGGGETQYF
>TRBV5-6|TRBJ2-7
CASSRTSRLYEQYF
>TRBV19|TRBJ1-5
CASSIDIGSSQPQHF
>TRBV28|TRBJ1-1
CASSLDRNTEAFF
>TRBV29-1|TRBJ1-1
CSVSRGGEGVAEAFF
>TRBV28|TRBJ2-1
CASSPGGSYNEQFF
>TRBV5-1|TRBJ1-4
CASSYGTATNEKLFF
>TRBV7-2|TRBJ1-1
CASSSLGFNTEAFF
>TRBV9|TRBJ1-2
CASSGTDIRGYGYTF
>TRBV4-1|TRBJ1-6
CASSPTARGSPLHF
>TRBV29-1|TRBJ1-2
CSVVRGRRDGYTF
>TRBV29-1|TRBJ2-1
CSVEDSRDRFEQFF
>TRBV6-5|TRBJ1-1
CASRDRGRTDTEAFF
>TRBV30|TRBJ2-7
CAWSTGPYEQYF
>TRBV30|TRBJ1-3
CAWSARRSGNTIYF